These T cell receptor beta chains were read from a single sample in a study of blood T cell repertoires in COVID-19. Repertoires were generated with immunoSEQ multiplex PCR, while TCRdb's copy carries only in-frame clones and drops some. The sample yields approximately 310,000 clones, around nine tenths seen once. The sequenced sample consisted of peripheral blood. Receptors originate from a man in his fifties with active or convalescent COVID-19. CDR3s include the opening cysteine and the closing phenylalanine or tryptophan. D genes are given only for firm matches. Some rows have no size entry. The others give once, few or many, or a class for an expanded clone.

J | V | D | size | DNA | CDR3
TRBJ1-5 | TRBV10-1 | NA | NA | TGCGCCAGCCATTTAGGACAGAGCAATCAGCCCCAGCATTTT | CASHLGQSNQPQHF
TRBJ2-7 | TRBV3-1/TRBV3-2 | NA | NA | TGTGCCAGCAGCCAAGATCTAGGCTACGAGCAGTACTTC | CASSQDLGYEQYF
TRBJ2-3 | TRBV5-1 | NA | NA | TGCGCCAGCAGCGACGGGATCACAGATACGCAGTATTTT | CASSDGITDTQYF
TRBJ2-7 | TRBV7-9 | TRBD1 | NA | TGTGCCAGCAGCTTCGGCAGGGGGCGCGACGAGCAGTACTTC | CASSFGRGRDEQYF
TRBJ1-1 | TRBV2 | TRBD1 | NA | TGTGCCAGCAGTGTAGGGGGCAGAGGCACTGAAGCTTTCTTT | CASSVGGRGTEAFF
TRBJ1-2 | TRBV9 | NA | few | TGTGCCAGCAGCTCAAACCCACCTGAGGTTAGCTATGGCTACACCTTC | CASSSNPPEVSYGYTF
TRBJ1-1 | TRBV6-2/TRBV6-3 | TRBD1 | NA | TGTGCCAGCAGCCGGACAGGGGGTAGTATTTCGGCTTTCTTT | CASSRTGGSISAFF
TRBJ1-2 | TRBV3-1/TRBV3-2 | NA | NA | TGTGCCAGCAGCCAAGACAACACAGCGGGACAACAGGACGAAAACTATGGCTACACCTTC | CASSQDNTAGQQDENYGYTF
TRBJ2-5 | TRBV6-1 | NA | NA | TGTGCCAGCAGTGAAAGCGCAGCGTATATGGAGACCCAGTACTTC | CASSESAAYMETQYF
TRBJ2-3 | TRBV28 | TRBD2 | NA | TGTGCCAGCAGTTTAGCGGGAGTAATCGGAAATACGCAGTATTTT | CASSLAGVIGNTQYF
TRBJ1-1 | TRBV7-2 | TRBD1 | NA | TGTGCCAGCAGTCTAGGACAGGGGAACACTGAAGCTTTCTTT | CASSLGQGNTEAFF
TRBJ1-1 | TRBV4-1 | NA | NA | TGCGCCAGCAGCCAAGTGGGACTTTCCGAGTCGACTGAAGCTTTCTTT | CASSQVGLSESTEAFF
TRBJ2-7 | TRBV2 | TRBD2 | NA | TGTGCCAGCAGTGGAACTAGCGGGGGCTACGAGCAGTACTTC | CASSGTSGGYEQYF
TRBJ2-2 | TRBV11-3 | TRBD2 | NA | TGTGCCAGCAAGGACGGGAGGGCCACCGGGGAGCTGTTTTTT | CASKDGRATGELFF
TRBJ2-1 | TRBV10-2 | TRBD2 | NA | TGCGCCAGCAGTGGTGACGGGAGGGCCCTCTTTGAGCAGTTCTTC | CASSGDGRALFEQFF
TRBJ1-5 | TRBV6-1 | NA | NA | TGTGCCAGCAGTGAAGGGGGACATTCAGGTCAGCCCCAGCATTTT | CASSEGGHSGQPQHF
TRBJ1-2 | TRBV18 | NA | NA | TGTGCCAGCTCACCCTCACGGGACACAGACTATGGCTACACCTTC | CASSPSRDTDYGYTF
TRBJ1-3 | TRBV9 | TRBD1 | few | TGTGCCAGCAGCGTAGCTCCAGGGGGCGAGTACACCATATATTTT | CASSVAPGGEYTIYF
TRBJ1-1 | TRBV6-6 | NA | NA | TGTGCCAGCAGTCTCCCCCAAAGGGAGTATATCGCGGACACTGAAGCTTTCTTT | CASSLPQREYIADTEAFF
TRBJ2-5 | TRBV9 | TRBD2 | NA | TGTGCCAGCAGCGTAGGTCCTAGCGGGCCACAAGAGACCCAGTACTTC | CASSVGPSGPQETQYF
TRBJ2-1 | TRBV19 | TRBD2 | NA | TGTGCCAGTAGTCTAACTAGGACTAGCGGGAGGGGATCTGGCTACAATGAGCAGTTCTTC | CASSLTRTSGRGSGYNEQFF
TRBJ1-5 | TRBV6-1 | NA | NA | TGTGCCAGCAGTGACCAGTCCGCTCTTCAGCCCCAGCATTTT | CASSDQSALQPQHF
TRBJ2-2 | TRBV5-1 | TRBD1 | NA | TGCGCCAGCAGCCCCGGGACAGGGGCCGGGGAGCTGTTTTTT | CASSPGTGAGELFF
TRBJ1-3 | TRBV30 | NA | few | TGTGCCTGGAGTGTACGGAACACCATATATTTT | CAWSVRNTIYF
TRBJ1-1 | TRBV5-1 | NA | few | TGCGCCAGCAGTCGGGAGGGAAACACTGAAGCTTTCTTT | CASSREGNTEAFF
TRBJ2-5 | TRBV24-1 | NA | many | TGTGCCACCAGTGATTTTCAGGGGAACCAAGAGACCCAGTACTTC | CATSDFQGNQETQYF
TRBJ2-3 | TRBV15 | NA | once | TGTGCCACCTTTGATGTGTGGTCCAGAGATACGCAGTATTTT | CATFDVWSRDTQYF
TRBJ2-7 | TRBV27 | NA | NA | TGTGCCATTTCCGTGGACAGCTGGTCCTACGAGCAGTACTTC | CAISVDSWSYEQYF
TRBJ2-7 | TRBV4-2 | TRBD1 | NA | TGTGCCAGCAGCCAAGTATTGACAGGGGGCTACGAGCAGTACTTC | CASSQVLTGGYEQYF
TRBJ2-2 | TRBV9 | TRBD2 | NA | TGTGCCAGCAGCGTAGGAGCGGGAGTAACCGGGGAGCTGTTTTTT | CASSVGAGVTGELFF
TRBJ2-1 | TRBV10-3 | NA | few | TGTGCCATCAGGCAGGGAGGCGTTGAGAATGAGCAGTTCTTC | CAIRQGGVENEQFF
TRBJ2-3 | TRBV5-1 | TRBD2 | NA | TGCGCCAGCAGGGGCGGGAGTGTCGGAAGCACAGATACGCAGTATTTT | CASRGGSVGSTDTQYF
TRBJ1-1 | TRBV5-8 | NA | NA | TGTGCCAGCAGCCTACAGGGACCGAACACTGAAGCTTTCTTT | CASSLQGPNTEAFF
TRBJ2-3 | TRBV7-2 | TRBD1 | NA | TGTGCCAGCAGCTTAGCCTTGACAGGGGGCGATACGCAGTATTTT | CASSLALTGGDTQYF
TRBJ2-1 | TRBV7-3 | TRBD2 | NA | TGTGCCAGCAGCTTCAGGGAGGGTGAGCAGTTCTTC | CASSFREGEQFF
TRBJ2-3 | TRBV24-1 | NA | NA | TGTGCCACCGCCGGGACTCCAAGCACAGATACGCAGTATTTT | CATAGTPSTDTQYF
TRBJ2-5 | TRBV15 | NA | NA | TGTGCCACCAGCAGAGGGCGTTCCGGGTACCAAGAGACCCAGTACTTC | CATSRGRSGYQETQYF
TRBJ2-2 | TRBV29-1 | TRBD2 | NA | TGCAGTTGGCCCGGACTAGCGAGAGGAGTGGGCACCGGGGAGCTGTTTTTT | CSWPGLARGVGTGELFF
TRBJ1-4 | TRBV19 | TRBD1 | NA | TGTGCCAGTAGTGTCCTTTGGGACAGGGGGAGTCCGGCAAATAAACTGTTTTTT | CASSVLWDRGSPANKLFF
TRBJ2-7 | TRBV6-5 | NA | NA | TGTGCCAGCAGCTCGGGACAAGCAGCCTACGAGCAGTACTTC | CASSSGQAAYEQYF
TRBJ2-7 | TRBV7-9 | NA | once | TGTGCCAGCAGCCCAGCGGGTCAGGGGGACAAGCAGTACTTC | CASSPAGQGDKQYF
TRBJ1-1 | TRBV7-9 | NA | NA | TGTGCCAGCAGCTCGGAGGTAGGCACTGAAGCTTTCTTT | CASSSEVGTEAFF
TRBJ1-6 | TRBV5-6 | NA | NA | TGTGCCAGCATCCAGAGGAGCTCCTATAATTCACCCCTCCACTTT | CASIQRSSYNSPLHF
TRBJ2-7 | TRBV2 | NA | NA | TGTGCCAGTATACAAGGGGGAAGGGAGCAGTACTTC | CASIQGGREQYF
TRBJ1-1 | TRBV18 | NA | NA | TGTGCCAGCTCACTAGAGACAGGTACTACTGAAGCTTTCTTT | CASSLETGTTEAFF
TRBJ1-1 | TRBV2 | NA | NA | TGTGCCAGCAGTCCTCGGGGGGGAGGGACTGAAGCTTTCTTT | CASSPRGGGTEAFF
TRBJ1-1 | TRBV5-1 | NA | few | TGCGCCAGCACCACCGACTTGAACACTGAAGCTTTCTTT | CASTTDLNTEAFF
TRBJ2-2 | TRBV5-1 | TRBD2 | NA | TGCGCCAGCACCCAAGGAGGGACTAGCGGGGGGAACACCGGGGAGCTGTTTTTT | CASTQGGTSGGNTGELFF
TRBJ2-1 | TRBV2 | TRBD2 | NA | TGTGCCAGCAGTACGGGCCGGGGAGCGGGGGGGCCCGATGAGCAGTTCTTC | CASSTGRGAGGPDEQFF
TRBJ2-1 | TRBV5-1 | NA | NA | TGCGCCAGCAGTTCTACAGGGAATGAATGGAATGAGCAGTTCTTC | CASSSTGNEWNEQFF
TRBJ2-1 | TRBV24-1 | TRBD2 | NA | TGTGCCACCAGTGACCCCCAGTCAGCAGCGGGGGGGCATTTAGGTGAGCAGTTCTTC | CATSDPQSAAGGHLGEQFF
TRBJ2-7 | TRBV18 | TRBD1 | few | TGTGCCAGCTCACCTACGGGACAGGGGATGGTCGAGCAGTACTTC | CASSPTGQGMVEQYF
TRBJ2-3 | TRBV6-2/TRBV6-3 | NA | NA | TGTGCCAGCAGCCTTCTGGGGGCGGGAGCCACAGATACGCAGTATTTT | CASSLLGAGATDTQYF
TRBJ1-4 | TRBV4-3 | NA | NA | TGCGCCAGCAGCCAAGATAGAGGGGAGGCTAATGAAAAACTGTTTTTT | CASSQDRGEANEKLFF
TRBJ2-5 | TRBV19 | NA | NA | TGTGCCAGTAGTATAGCGGCGGGACGGGGAGAGACCCAGTACTTC | CASSIAAGRGETQYF